This T cell receptor (beta chain) was retrieved from a study of cytomegalovirus exposure and HLA in healthy donors. Study-wide points: Across donors, sequencing depth was assumed by presence/absence analyses to be roughly uniform. A later analysis found TCR association rates differed by HLA locus, highest for DRB1 and lowest for HLA-C.

As to this clone: Its antigen is currently unknown.

The study ran its PCR with 60 Vbeta and 13 Jbeta primers. Measured with immunoSEQ multiplex PCR; TCRdb has only the in-frame clones, and not every one. Among some 180,000 clones listed, over 75% were seen once. Donors were nominally healthy when sampled, though unrecorded immune exposures were likely. Germline-derived CDR1 and CDR2 are SGHRS and YFSETQ. This CDR3 region has 15 residues. V lost 0 bases and J lost 7, with 16 bases in between. Sequencing was carried out using PBMCs. The chain is built from TRBV5-1 and TRBJ2-5, with D possibly TRBD1 on 5 matching bases. This clonotype was obtained from a woman younger than 45 in good health and CMV-seronegative. The CDR3, as DNA: TGCGCCAGCAGCTTGGAAGGGTTGGGGCTAGGGACCCAGTACTTC. Its translation is CASSLEGLGLGTQYF.